This T cell receptor (beta chain) is drawn from a study of T cells after yellow fever vaccination. There are 13 residues in the CDR3. Trimming pared 2 bases from V and 2 bases from J, leaving 8 bases between. Germline loops: CDR1 SGHRS, CDR2 YFSETQ. At least ten counts were recorded for this clonotype. It was through 5'RACE template switching that TCR cDNA was made, with a universal primer site and UMIs added. TCRdb re-called the 5' RACE reads with MiXCR, one entry per CDR3 protein. The sample shows hundreds of thousands of distinct CDR3 sequences, 9% to 15% of them seen only once. This sequence joins TRBV5-1 and TRBJ2-7; D gene ambiguous. The sequencing used PBMCs, collected on the day of the yellow fever booster vaccination. The sequence was obtained from a man aged 30 to 45 who received the YFV17D yellow fever vaccine. In nucleotides, the CDR3 is TGCGCCAGCAGCTTCGACCAGACCTACGAGCAGTACTTC. Amino acid sequence: CASSFDQTYEQYF.